Given below is one T cell receptor beta chain in context. The antigen is not known. The PCR ran on 60 Vbeta and 13 Jbeta primers. Only in-frame clones appear in the TCRdb table, and some are missing; sequencing was by immunoSEQ multiplex PCR. This listing includes about 200,000 clones. This sample stems from a study of cytomegalovirus exposure and HLA in healthy donors. Between the trimmed V and J ends, which lost 5 bases and 0 bases, there was a span of 10 bases. The CDR3 loop spans 14 amino acids. In germline, CDR1 is MGHDK, CDR2 SYGVNS. Overall study results and limits: A later analysis found common viral pathogens apparently linked to several of the most significant clusters. Sequencing likely generated an artifact that appeared as a cluster of highly shared sequence variants. TRBV6-2, TRBV6-3 and other indistinguishable V segments were excluded.

The specimen was PBMCs. This chain links TRBV25-1 with TRBJ1-1; D might be TRBD1 (5 bases). This clonotype was sampled from a boy between 5 and 17 years old in good health and CMV-seronegative. DNA for the CDR3: TGTGCCAGCAGTAACGGGGGGATGAACACTGAAGCTTTCTTT. The encoded protein is CASSNGGMNTEAFF.